This TCR beta chain came from a study of shared clonotypes between healthy human individuals. Libraries were prepared by immunoSEQ multiplex PCR; TCRdb keeps only in-frame clonotypes and omits some of them. This sample has a few million clones, with roughly 92% found just once. In germline, CDR1 is SQVTM, CDR2 ANQGSEA. The CDR3 is 13 residues long. The V gene lost 1 base and the J gene lost 3 bases, with 7 bases spanning the gap. The sample taken for sequencing was naive CD4+ T cells from PBMCs. Noted subset: CD45RA+ positively selected. The V and J genes are TRBV29-1 and TRBJ1-3; D might be TRBD1 (5 bases). This clonotype was obtained from a man between 18 and 29 years old in good health. Some clones in this sample may be carry-over from other donors' samples. CDR3 residues: CSVEGRDGNTIYF. CDR3 DNA sequence: TGCAGCGTTGAAGGCAGGGATGGAAACACCATATATTTT.